Listed below are T cell receptor beta chains from one sample, sequenced in a study of T cell changes during pregnancy in multiple sclerosis. Profiling relied on immunoSEQ multiplex PCR, and the TCRdb table lists in-frame clones only, not all of them. The sample includes around 100,000 clones, about 90% of them seen just once. This sample comprised peripheral blood, obtained in the third trimester of pregnancy. Receptor source: a female donor with multiple sclerosis, enrolled in a pregnancy study. Both conserved end residues are part of each CDR3. The order of the fields is V gene, clone size, D gene, CDR3 protein. D genes are given only for firm matches. The listing skips clone size in some rows; elsewhere it reads once, few, many or a size class.

TRBV5-1	NA	TRBD2	CASMRERSTDTQYF
TRBV19	NA	TRBD1	CASTGTGGFTNYGYTF
TRBV28	NA	NA	CASSLGGIMNTEAFF
TRBV23-1	NA	NA	CASSQWKGGSYNEQFF
TRBV30	NA	NA	CAWNRAGELFF
TRBV4-1	NA	TRBD1	CASSLDRGNSQPQHF
TRBV2	NA	TRBD1	CASRAQGAAGELFF
TRBV28	NA	NA	CASSLWARREYKNIQYF
TRBV4-2	few	TRBD1	CASSQAQTGMDTEAFF
TRBV4-1	NA	NA	CASSQDPQNSYEQYF
TRBV10-3	NA	NA	CAISEQGGGNQPQHF
TRBV15	once	TRBD2	CATSKGASGYTDTQYF
TRBV5-4	NA	NA	CASSLGLGETQYF
TRBV6-1	NA	NA	CASSPGLRKFF
TRBV9	NA	NA	CASSVGQSTDTQYF
TRBV5-1	NA	TRBD1	CASSLNRGRGYGYTF
TRBV2	NA	NA	CASSEGGPNYGYTF
TRBV6-1	NA	NA	CASNRWGGNEKLFF
TRBV5-1	NA	NA	CASRRGGTDSYEQYF
TRBV5-1	NA	TRBD1	CASSWSGQTNTEAFF
TRBV25-1	NA	NA	CASSELSSEAETQYF
TRBV7-9	NA	NA	CASSLGLGVDTQYF
TRBV19	NA	TRBD1	CASSIGGPRQGYSEQFF
TRBV19	few	NA	CASQRENTEAFF
TRBV6-1	NA	NA	CASSVTRGNEKLFF
TRBV9	NA	NA	CASSGRGYTF
TRBV6-1	NA	TRBD1	CASSWTGDSNQPQHF
TRBV10-3	NA	TRBD1	CAISELTGDYGYTF
TRBV21-1	NA	NA	CASSKAEKPYEQYF
TRBV18	NA	NA	CASSPGGLSNQPQHF
TRBV19	NA	TRBD1	CASSAWDRSNQPQHF
TRBV14	NA	TRBD1	CASTRKGTAPPEAFF
TRBV5-4	NA	NA	CASSAGQPLSGANVLTF
TRBV28	many	TRBD2	CASSSADPRTSGRRDYNEQFF